Included here is one TCR beta chain sequence, with context. The antigen is undetermined. This record belongs to a study of vaccination effects on CD4 cells after COVID-19. TCRdb's copy holds only in-frame clones and misses some; the assay was immunoSEQ multiplex PCR. The table has about 71,000 clones, about 80% seen once. The ViraFEST assay expanded antigen-specific CD4+ T cells with viral peptide pools before sequencing. When about ten days of culture had elapsed, CD4+ T cells were isolated. Absence of prior SARS-CoV-2 infection characterized the vaccine recipients, who showed negative nucleocapsid antibodies. In the cultures, half the medium was exchanged for IL-2 medium on days 3 and 7. CDR3 length: 13 amino acids. The ends were cut back, 3 bases at V and 5 bases at J, with 10 bases in the middle. Germline V gene lookup returns CDR1 MDHEN and CDR2 SYDVKM.

This chain connects TRBV28 to TRBJ1-2, with D uncertain. The clonotype originates from a human donor who received a COVID-19 vaccine. The material sequenced was CD4+ T cells from PBMCs cultured with SARS-CoV-2 spike peptides, taken before COVID-19 vaccination. In nucleotides, the CDR3 is TGTGCCAGCAGTTTTCCCCCTCGTTATGGCTACACCTTC. Residues: CASSFPPRYGYTF.